The entry below describes one T cell receptor beta chain. The antigen remains unidentified. This CDR3 has 17 amino acids. The germline CDR1 and CDR2 sequences are LGHNA and YSLEER. The V end lost 0 bases, the J end lost 6 bases, and 17 bases lay between the germline ends. The sample belongs to a study of T cell responses to AZD1222 COVID-19 vaccine. Study information: Pooled together were second doses at about 4 or about 12 weeks. Findings of the study overall: Seropositive AZD1222 recipients at baseline numbered only five or six. Samples come after the peak T cell response, not at day 14.

TCRdb's table, derived via immunoSEQ multiplex PCR, lists solely in-frame clones and lacks some. The sample yields 90,000 to 120,000 clones, around 94% seen once. This sequence was found in an adult in good health. Specimen: peripheral blood, collected on day 0 of AZD1222 vaccination. The J gene is TRBJ1-4, the V gene TRBV4-3; D is perhaps TRBD1 (6 bases). Here the CDR3 reads CASSQETTASGDEKLFF. Written as DNA, the CDR3 is TGCGCCAGCAGCCAAGAAACGACGGCGTCAGGGGATGAAAAACTGTTTTTT.